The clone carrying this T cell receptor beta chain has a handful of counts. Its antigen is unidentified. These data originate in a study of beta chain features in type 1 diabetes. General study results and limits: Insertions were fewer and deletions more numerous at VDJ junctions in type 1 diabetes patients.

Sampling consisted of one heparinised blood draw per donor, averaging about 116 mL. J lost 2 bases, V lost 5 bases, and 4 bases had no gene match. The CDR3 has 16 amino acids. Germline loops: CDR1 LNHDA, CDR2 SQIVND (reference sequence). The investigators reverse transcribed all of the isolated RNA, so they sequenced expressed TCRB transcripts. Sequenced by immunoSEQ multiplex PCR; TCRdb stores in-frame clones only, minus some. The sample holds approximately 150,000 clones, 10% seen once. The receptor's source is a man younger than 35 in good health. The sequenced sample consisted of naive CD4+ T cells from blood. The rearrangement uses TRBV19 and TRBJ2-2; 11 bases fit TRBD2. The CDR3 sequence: CASSRRLAGNTGELFF. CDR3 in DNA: TGTGCCAGTAGTCGCCGACTAGCGGGAAACACCGGGGAGCTGTTTTTT.